This TCR beta chain was obtained from a study of OX40 agonist ivuxolimab in advanced cancers. Study as a whole: Participants, roughly 80% male, averaged approximately 56 years of age, ranging from roughly 20 to 80.

Blood was sampled at baseline, cycle 4 day 1, and cycle 7 day 1. Comments on this clone: What it binds is unknown.

TCRdb's table, derived via immunoSEQ multiplex PCR, lists solely in-frame clones and lacks some. The sample lists about 82,000 clones; 90% to 95% were seen once. The CDR3 length is 13 residues. The germline V and J ends were trimmed by 1 base and 0 bases, with 3 bases remaining between them. The germline V gene has CDR1 SGHTA and CDR2 FQGTGA. Study-level points and caveats: On average, a greater number of expanded clones characterised CD8+ T cells relative to CD4+. Among the nonresponders, some also had low normalized T-cell clonal expansion.

This chain uses TRBV7-3 with TRBJ1-1; unclear D gene. The sample consisted of CD4+ or CD8+ T cells sorted from blood, taken in a trial of the OX40 agonist ivuxolimab. This clonotype originated in an adult with an advanced solid tumor such as melanoma, head and neck, liver or kidney cancer. The CDR3 region has the DNA TGTGCCAGCAGCTTAAGGATGAACACTGAAGCTTTCTTT. It encodes CASSLRMNTEAFF. Drawing the rest from reference TRBV7-3 and TRBJ1-1, the complete variable domain is GAGVSQTPSNKVTEKGKYVELRCDPISGHTALYWYRQSLGQGPEFLIYFQGTGAADDSGLPNDRFFAVRPEGSVSTLKIQRTERGDSAVYLCASSLRMNTEAFFGQGTRLTVV.